What follows describes a single T cell receptor (beta chain). This sample stems from a study of blood T cell repertoires in COVID-19. CDR3 length equals 13 residues. CDR1 and CDR2 (germline): GTSNPN, SVGIG (reference sequence). V lost 1 base and J 3 bases, leaving 9 bases between the germline ends. TCRdb's copy holds only in-frame clones and misses some; the assay was immunoSEQ multiplex PCR. This sample has tens of thousands of clones, with 86% found just once. The TCR sequence derives from a man in his 70s with acute or convalescent COVID-19. Sequencing was carried out using peripheral blood. V and J are TRBV30 and TRBJ1-2; D is perhaps TRBD1 (5 bases). CDR3 sequence: CAWSGGEDYGYTF. The CDR3 DNA sequence: TGTGCCTGGAGTGGAGGGGAGGACTATGGCTACACCTTC.